This T cell receptor beta chain is from a study of blood T cell repertoires in COVID-19. At the level of the study: The origin of the acute and convalescent COVID-19 samples was the United States, Italy and Spain. T cells, B-cell-depleted T cells, or PBMCs provided the cDNA or gDNA that served as material.

V was cut by 6 bases and J by 5 bases, with 25 bases left in between. Looked up from germline, CDR1 is SQVTM and CDR2 is ANQGSEA. This CDR3 region has 16 residues. Original processing notes: Scientists estimated how many nucleated cells there were by amplifying reference gene primers. TCRdb's copy holds only in-frame clones and misses some; the assay was immunoSEQ multiplex PCR. V and J calls and clone size are given by that table; D and trimming were obtained from the DNA. The sample has about 190,000 clones, 75% to 90% seen once. The rearrangement uses TRBV29-1 and TRBJ2-5; a weak D match, TRBD2 (5 bases). This receptor was identified in a man between 60 and 75 years old with acute or convalescent COVID-19. The sample comprised peripheral blood. The CDR3 spells CSVDSNTGISGETQYF. The CDR3 coding sequence is TGCAGCGTGGACTCTAATACGGGGATATCGGGGGAGACCCAGTACTTC.